A single sample gave rise to the 10 T cell receptor beta chains below, sequenced in a study of shared T cell receptors in the human thymus. Profiling relied on immunoSEQ multiplex PCR, and the TCRdb table lists in-frame clones only, not all of them. The sample yields about 710,000 clones, approximately 87% seen once. The same data also contributed to another study, on human thymus T cells.

The source material was thymocytes. These TCRs come from a boy in the first two years of life with a congenital heart defect.

Concerning this clone: Germline is not matched at one junction end, which may reflect a read error. In the same sample, other DNA sequences code for this CDR3. This chain connects TRBV30 to TRBJ1-6, with no clear D. This CDR3 spans 17 amino acids. Germline V gene data show CDR1 as GTSNPN and CDR2 as SVGIG (reference sequence). The CDR3 loop reads CAWSAYPRRLYNSPLHF. The DNA for the CDR3 is TGTGCCTGGAGTGCATATCCACGGAGACTCTATAATTCCCCCCTCCACTTT.

The chain combines TRBV4-1 with TRBJ2-1, with D possibly being TRBD1 (6 bases). The CDR3 extends over 16 amino acids. The V gene's germline CDR1 is MGHRA and CDR2 YSYEKL. V was clipped by 5 bases and J by 5 bases, with 19 bases between them. CDR3: CASSLIRGTPNNEQFF. DNA for the CDR3: TGCGCCAGCAGCTTGATCAGGGGTACGCCAAACAATGAGCAGTTCTTC.

V is TRBV5-1 and J is TRBJ1-3, with D perhaps TRBD2 (5 bases). The J call may be incorrect, as the DNA end agrees better with TRBJ2-2. This CDR3 contains 18 residues. Germline V gives CDR1 SGHRS, CDR2 YFSETQ. The CDR3, as DNA: TGCGCCAGCAGCTCAACTAACCGACTATCTTCGAACACCGGGGAGCTGTTTTTT. This encodes CASSSTNRLSSNTGELFF.

This sequence joins TRBV14 and TRBJ2-3; no clear D. This CDR3 is built from 13 residues. Trimming left V 2 bases short and J 5 bases short, with 8 bases between. Germline assignment: CDR1 SGHDN and CDR2 FVKESK. CDR3 amino acids: CASSQTSVDTQYF. For the CDR3, the DNA is TGTGCCAGCAGCCAAACCTCGGTAGATACGCAGTATTTT.

The chain couples TRBV5-1 to TRBJ2-3; the match to TRBD2 covers 7 bases. Germline lookup yields CDR1 SGHRS and CDR2 YFSETQ. After removal of 2 bases from V and 3 bases from J, the junction contained 6 bases not matched to a gene. CDR3 size: 15 residues. In DNA form, the CDR3 reads TGCGCCAGCAGCTTAAGGGGCGGGAGTACAGATACGCAGTATTTT. Translated, it gives CASSLRGGSTDTQYF. Using reference TRBV5-1 and TRBJ2-3 for the parts outside the CDR3, the full variable domain is KAGVTQTPRYLIKTRGQQVTLSCSPISGHRSVSWYQQTPGQGLQFLFEYFSETQRNKGNFPGRFSGRQFSNSRSEMNVSTLELGDSALYLCASSLRGGSTDTQYFGPGTRLTVL.

The CDR3 region has the DNA TGCGCCAGCAGCCAAGAAAGGGGGCGTTACGAGCAGTACTTC. It yields the protein CASSQERGRYEQYF. This rearrangement joins TRBV4-1 to TRBJ2-7; 7 positions match TRBD1. The germline CDR1 and CDR2 sequences are MGHRA and YSYEKL. The ends lost 0 bases at V and 4 bases at J; junction bases unmatched: 3. The length of the CDR3 is 14 residues.

V is TRBV5-6 and J is TRBJ2-7; possibly TRBD2 for D (5 bases). The CDR3 length is 15 residues. Germline-derived CDR1 and CDR2 are SGHDT and YYEEEE. Trimming took 0 bases from V and 4 from J, leaving 14 bases between them. CDR3 amino acids: CASSLGEWHNYEQYF. CDR3 nucleotide sequence: TGTGCCAGCAGCTTGGGGGAGTGGCATAATTACGAGCAGTACTTC.

This clone has just a few counts. The chain employs TRBV19 and TRBJ1-5; 12 positions match TRBD1. Germline V lookup: CDR1 LNHDA, CDR2 SQIVND (reference sequence). The CDR3 is 19 residues long. The J segment lost 3 bases and the V segment lost 4 bases, leaving 13 bases of the junction unmatched. CDR3 in DNA: TGTGCCAGTAGTAGCATAGACCGGGACAGGGGGCCACACAATCAGCCCCAGCATTTT. It is translated as CASSSIDRDRGPHNQPQHF.

This sequence joins TRBV5-1 and TRBJ2-3; TRBD1 might be the D (6 bases). CDR3 size: 16 residues. The V end lost 3 bases, the J end lost 3 bases, and 17 bases lay between the germline ends. CDR1 is SGHRS and CDR2 is YFSETQ in the germline V gene. The CDR3 bases are TGCGCCAGCAGCTCGCCCCTACAGGGTGAAACAGATACGCAGTATTTT. As protein: CASSSPLQGETDTQYF.

V and J are TRBV5-6 and TRBJ2-1; a weak D match, TRBD2 (6 bases). CDR3 size: 15 residues. V lost 1 base and J 7 bases, leaving 15 bases between the germline ends. The germline gives CDR1 SGHDT, CDR2 YYEEEE. The CDR3 nucleotides read TGTGCCAGCAGCTTGTGGAGACTAGTACGAAATGAGCAGTTCTTC. This sequence encodes CASSLWRLVRNEQFF.